This T cell receptor (beta chain) came from a study of cytomegalovirus exposure and HLA in healthy donors. Study-wide points: In a later analysis, V- and J-gene trimming of beta chains associated with a DCLRE1C missense variant, replicated independently. Per published accounts, TCR beta sequences correctly predicted the HLA-A and HLA-B alleles of most subjects. Reportedly, diagnosis of cytomegalovirus status by the classifier showed high specificity and sensitivity. In a later analysis, a genetic analysis reported fewer productive-TCR N-insertions in an Asian-associated ancestry cluster than the cohort average.

Comments on this clone: What it recognizes is unknown.

The PCR ran on 60 Vbeta and 13 Jbeta primers. Method: immunoSEQ multiplex PCR; TCRdb's copy keeps in-frame clones and lacks some. The data hold approximately 61,000 clones, with 70% to 80% observed a single time. Germline loops: CDR1 SGHAT, CDR2 FQNNGV. V was pared by 5 bases and J by 2 bases, with 8 bases of the junction left unmatched. This CDR3 is built from 16 residues. The receptor was isolated from a man aged 50 or older in good health and CMV-seropositive. Sequencing was carried out using PBMCs. The J gene is TRBJ2-5, the V gene TRBV11-2; 10 bases match TRBD1. The CDR3 bases are TGTGCCAGCAGCCTATCAAGGGGACAGGGGCAAGAGACCCAGTACTTC. It translates to CASSLSRGQGQETQYF.